This T cell receptor beta chain is from a study of CD8 T cells in Susac syndrome. RNA was extracted with the RNeasy kit, and a quantity of roughly 0.5 to 1 ug was reverse transcribed using random hexamers. MiXCR was run by TCRdb on the immunoSEQ multiplex PCR reads, yielding one entry per CDR3 protein. The data hold 71,000 or so distinct CDR3 sequences, with 95% to 96% observed a single time. Trimming took 7 bases from V and 6 from J; bases not matched to a gene: 2. Germline-derived CDR1 and CDR2 are MDHEN and SYDVKM. The CDR3 contains 13 residues. The sample comprised CD4+ T cells from PBMCs. The clonotype comes from a human donor with multiple sclerosis. The chain is built from TRBV28 and TRBJ1-6; TRBD1 matches 8 bases. The CDR3 protein is CASKTGVNSPLHF. As DNA, the CDR3 is TGTGCCAGCAAGACAGGGGTTAATTCACCCCTCCACTTT.